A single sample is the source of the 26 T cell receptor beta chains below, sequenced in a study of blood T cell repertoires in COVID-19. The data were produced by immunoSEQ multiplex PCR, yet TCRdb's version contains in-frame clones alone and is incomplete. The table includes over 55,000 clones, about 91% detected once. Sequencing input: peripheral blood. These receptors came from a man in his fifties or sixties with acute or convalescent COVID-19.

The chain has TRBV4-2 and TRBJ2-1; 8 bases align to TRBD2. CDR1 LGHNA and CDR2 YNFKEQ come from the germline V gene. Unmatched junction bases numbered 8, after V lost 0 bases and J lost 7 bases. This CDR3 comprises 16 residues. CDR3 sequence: CASSQDWQAGENEQFF. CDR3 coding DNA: TGTGCCAGCAGCCAAGATTGGCAAGCGGGAGAGAATGAGCAGTTCTTC.

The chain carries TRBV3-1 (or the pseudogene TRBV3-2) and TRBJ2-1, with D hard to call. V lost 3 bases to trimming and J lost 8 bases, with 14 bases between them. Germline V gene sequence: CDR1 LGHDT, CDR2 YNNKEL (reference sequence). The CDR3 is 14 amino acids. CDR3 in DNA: TGTGCCAGCAGCCATAAAGCGATTGGTGATGAGCAGTTCTTC. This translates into CASSHKAIGDEQFF.

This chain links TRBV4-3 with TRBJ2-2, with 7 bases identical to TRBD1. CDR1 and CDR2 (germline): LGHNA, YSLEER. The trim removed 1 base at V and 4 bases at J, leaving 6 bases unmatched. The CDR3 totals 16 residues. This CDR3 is CASSQGQGEGTGELFF. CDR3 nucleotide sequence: TGCGCCAGCAGCCAAGGACAGGGAGAGGGCACCGGGGAGCTGTTTTTT.

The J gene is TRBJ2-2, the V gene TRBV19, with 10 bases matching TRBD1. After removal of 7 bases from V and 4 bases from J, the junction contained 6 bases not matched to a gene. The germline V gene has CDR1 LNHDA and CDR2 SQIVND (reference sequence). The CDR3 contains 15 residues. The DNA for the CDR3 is TGTGCCAGTAAGATTCGGACAGGGGGCACCGGGGAGCTGTTTTTT. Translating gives CASKIRTGGTGELFF.

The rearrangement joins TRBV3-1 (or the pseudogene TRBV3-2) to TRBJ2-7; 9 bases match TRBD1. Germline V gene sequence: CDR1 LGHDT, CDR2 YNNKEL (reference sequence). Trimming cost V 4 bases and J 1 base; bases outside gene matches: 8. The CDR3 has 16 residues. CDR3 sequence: CASSPPRGTGSYEQYF. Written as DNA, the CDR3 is TGTGCCAGCAGCCCCCCACGGGGGACAGGGTCCTACGAGCAGTACTTC.

CDR3 residues: CASSLRTGGYGYTF. CDR3 nucleotides: TGTGCCAGCAGTCTACGGACAGGGGGTTATGGCTACACCTTC. V is TRBV28 and J is TRBJ1-2, with 10 bases identical to TRBD1. V shed 5 bases, J shed 5 bases, and the junction held 5 bases outside the gene matches. Germline-derived CDR1 and CDR2 are MDHEN and SYDVKM. The CDR3 has 14 residues.

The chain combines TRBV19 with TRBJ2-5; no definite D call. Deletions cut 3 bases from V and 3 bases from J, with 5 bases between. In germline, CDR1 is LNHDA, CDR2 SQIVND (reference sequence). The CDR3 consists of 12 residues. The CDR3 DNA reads TGTGCCAGTAGTATGGCTGAAGAGACCCAGTACTTC. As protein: CASSMAEETQYF.

CDR3 protein: CASGLVQGGANEKLFF. The CDR3 nucleotides read TGTGCTAGTGGTTTGGTCCAGGGGGGAGCTAATGAAAAACTGTTTTTT. J is TRBJ1-4 and V is TRBV12-5; 7 nucleotides match TRBD1. CDR1 is LGHNT and CDR2 is FRNRAP in the germline V gene. The CDR3 is 16 amino acids. Trimming at V came to 0 bases and at J to 3 bases, leaving 4 bases not matched to a gene.

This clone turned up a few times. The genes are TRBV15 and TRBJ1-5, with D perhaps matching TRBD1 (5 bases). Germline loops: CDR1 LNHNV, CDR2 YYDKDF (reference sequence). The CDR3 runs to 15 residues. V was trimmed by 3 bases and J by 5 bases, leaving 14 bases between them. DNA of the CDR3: TGTGCCACCAGCAGGACAATGGGGGGTGATCAGCCCCAGCATTTT. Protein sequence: CATSRTMGGDQPQHF.

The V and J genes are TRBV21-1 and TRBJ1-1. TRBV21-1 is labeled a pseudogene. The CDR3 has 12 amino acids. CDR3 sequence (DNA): TGTGCCAGCAGCCCGAGAAACACTGAAGCTTTCTTT. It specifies CASSPRNTEAFF.

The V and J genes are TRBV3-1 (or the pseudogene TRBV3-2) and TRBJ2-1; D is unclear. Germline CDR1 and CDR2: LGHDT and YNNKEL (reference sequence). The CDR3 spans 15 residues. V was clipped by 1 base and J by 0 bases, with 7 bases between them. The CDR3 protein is CASSQVESSYNEQFF. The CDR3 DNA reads TGTGCCAGCAGCCAAGTCGAGAGCTCCTACAATGAGCAGTTCTTC.

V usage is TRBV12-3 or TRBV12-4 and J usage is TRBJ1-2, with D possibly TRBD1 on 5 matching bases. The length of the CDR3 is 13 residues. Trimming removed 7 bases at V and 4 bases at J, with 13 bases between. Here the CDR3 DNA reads TGTGCCAGCAATAGGGGCAGGGCCTATGGCTACACCTTC. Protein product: CASNRGRAYGYTF.

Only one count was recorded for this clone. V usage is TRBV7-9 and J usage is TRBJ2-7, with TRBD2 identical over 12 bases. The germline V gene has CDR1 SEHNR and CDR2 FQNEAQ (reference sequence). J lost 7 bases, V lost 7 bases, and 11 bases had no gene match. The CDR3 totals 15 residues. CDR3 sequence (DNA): TGTGCCAGCACAGGCGGACTAGCGGGACTCGGGGAGCAGTACTTC. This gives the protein CASTGGLAGLGEQYF. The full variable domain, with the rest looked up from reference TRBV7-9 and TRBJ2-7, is DTGVSQNPRHKITKRGQNVTFRCDPISEHNRLYWYRQTLGQGPEFLTYFQNEAQLEKSRLLSDRFSAERPKGSFSTLEIQRTEQGDSAMYLCASTGGLAGLGEQYFGPGTRLTVT.

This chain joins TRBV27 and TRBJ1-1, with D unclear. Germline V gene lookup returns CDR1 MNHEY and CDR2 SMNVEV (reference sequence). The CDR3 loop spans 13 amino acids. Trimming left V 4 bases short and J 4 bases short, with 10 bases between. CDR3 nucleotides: TGTGCCAGCAGTTGGTACGAGGGCACTGAAGCTTTCTTT. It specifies CASSWYEGTEAFF.

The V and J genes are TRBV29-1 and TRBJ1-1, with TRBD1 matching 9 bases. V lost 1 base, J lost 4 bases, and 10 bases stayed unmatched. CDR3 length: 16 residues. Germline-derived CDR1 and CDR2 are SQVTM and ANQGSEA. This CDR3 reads CSVEAPPTGGITEAFF. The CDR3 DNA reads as TGCAGCGTTGAAGCCCCCCCGACAGGGGGAATCACTGAAGCTTTCTTT.

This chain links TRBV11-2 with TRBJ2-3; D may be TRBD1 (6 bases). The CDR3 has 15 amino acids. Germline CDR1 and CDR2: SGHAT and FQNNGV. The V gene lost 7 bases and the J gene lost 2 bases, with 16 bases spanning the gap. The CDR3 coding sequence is TGTGCCAGCAAGGAAGGACAGTCTTACACAGATACGCAGTATTTT. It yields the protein CASKEGQSYTDTQYF.

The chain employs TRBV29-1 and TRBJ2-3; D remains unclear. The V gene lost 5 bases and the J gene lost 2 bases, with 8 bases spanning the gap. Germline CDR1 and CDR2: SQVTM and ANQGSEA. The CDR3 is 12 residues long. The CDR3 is CSVLEITDTQYF. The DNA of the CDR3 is TGCAGCGTTCTAGAAATCACAGATACGCAGTATTTT.

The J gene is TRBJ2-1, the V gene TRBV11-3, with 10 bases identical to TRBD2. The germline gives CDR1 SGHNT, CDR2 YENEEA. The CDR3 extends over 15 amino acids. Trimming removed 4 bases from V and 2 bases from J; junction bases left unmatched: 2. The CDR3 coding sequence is TGTGCCAGCAGCTGGACTAGCGGTGCCTACAATGAGCAGTTCTTC. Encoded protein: CASSWTSGAYNEQFF.

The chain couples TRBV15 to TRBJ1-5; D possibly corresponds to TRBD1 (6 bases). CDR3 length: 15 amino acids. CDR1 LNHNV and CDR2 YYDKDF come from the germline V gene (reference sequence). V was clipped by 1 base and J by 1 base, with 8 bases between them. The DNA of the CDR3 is TGTGCCACCAGCAGAGGAACAGGGAGCAATCAGCCCCAGCATTTT. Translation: CATSRGTGSNQPQHF. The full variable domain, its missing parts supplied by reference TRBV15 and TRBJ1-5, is DAMVIQNPRYQVTQFGKPVTLSCSQTLNHNVMYWYQQKSSQAPKLLFHYYDKDFNNEADTPDNFQSRRPNTSFCFLDIRSPGLGDTAMYLCATSRGTGSNQPQHFGDGTRLSIL.

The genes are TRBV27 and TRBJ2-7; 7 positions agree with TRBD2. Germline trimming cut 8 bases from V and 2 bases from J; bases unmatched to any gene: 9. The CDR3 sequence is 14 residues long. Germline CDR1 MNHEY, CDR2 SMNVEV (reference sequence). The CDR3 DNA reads TGTGCCAGCGGTATGGGGGGGAGGACCTACGAGCAGTACTTC. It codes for CASGMGGRTYEQYF.

The CDR3 DNA sequence: TGTGCCAGCAGTTTAAGGGTTGGGACTAGCGGGCGCAATGAGCAGTTCTTC. Amino acid sequence: CASSLRVGTSGRNEQFF. The chain has TRBV27 and TRBJ2-1; 12 bases map to TRBD2. Per the germline V gene, CDR1 is MNHEY and CDR2 is SMNVEV (reference sequence). The CDR3 extends over 17 amino acids. Unmatched junction bases numbered 8, after V lost 2 bases and J lost 6 bases.

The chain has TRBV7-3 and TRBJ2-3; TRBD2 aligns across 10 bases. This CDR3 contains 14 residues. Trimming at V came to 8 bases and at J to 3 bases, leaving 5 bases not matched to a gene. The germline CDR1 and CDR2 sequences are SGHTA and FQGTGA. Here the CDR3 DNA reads TGTGCCAGCGGCCCGGGACTAGCGACAGATACGCAGTATTTT. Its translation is CASGPGLATDTQYF. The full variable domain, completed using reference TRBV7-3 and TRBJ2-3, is GAGVSQTPSNKVTEKGKYVELRCDPISGHTALYWYRQSLGQGPEFLIYFQGTGAADDSGLPNDRFFAVRPEGSVSTLKIQRTERGDSAVYLCASGPGLATDTQYFGPGTRLTVL.

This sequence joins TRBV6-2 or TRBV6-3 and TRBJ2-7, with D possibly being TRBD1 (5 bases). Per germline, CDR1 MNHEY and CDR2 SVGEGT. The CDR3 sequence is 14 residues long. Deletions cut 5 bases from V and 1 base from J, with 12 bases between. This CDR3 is CASSTGHRSYEQYF. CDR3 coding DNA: TGTGCCAGCAGTACCGGACACAGGTCCTACGAGCAGTACTTC.

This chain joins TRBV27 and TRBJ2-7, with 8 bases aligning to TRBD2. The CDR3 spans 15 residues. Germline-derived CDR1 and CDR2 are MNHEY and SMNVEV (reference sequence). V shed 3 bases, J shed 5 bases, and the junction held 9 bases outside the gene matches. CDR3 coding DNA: TGTGCCAGCAGTTTTGCGCCCCAGCGGGAGAACGAGCAGTACTTC. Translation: CASSFAPQRENEQYF.

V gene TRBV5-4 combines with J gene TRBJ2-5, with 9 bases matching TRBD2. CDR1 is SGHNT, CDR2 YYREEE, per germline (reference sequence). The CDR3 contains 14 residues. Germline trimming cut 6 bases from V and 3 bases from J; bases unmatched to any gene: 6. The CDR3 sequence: CASTPSGIKETQYF. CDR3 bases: TGTGCCAGCACCCCTAGCGGGATAAAAGAGACCCAGTACTTC.

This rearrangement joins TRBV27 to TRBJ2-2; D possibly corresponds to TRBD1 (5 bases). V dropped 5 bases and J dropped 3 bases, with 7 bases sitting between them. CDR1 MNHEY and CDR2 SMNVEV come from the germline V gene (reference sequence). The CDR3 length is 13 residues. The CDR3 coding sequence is TGTGCCAGCAGTCGACAGTACACCGGGGAGCTGTTTTTT. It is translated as CASSRQYTGELFF.